This is a list of T cell receptor beta chains from one sample in a study of T cell changes during pregnancy in multiple sclerosis. The data were produced by immunoSEQ multiplex PCR, yet TCRdb's version contains in-frame clones alone and is incomplete. The sample yields roughly 30,000 clones, around nine tenths seen once. Here the sequenced sample was CD4+ T cells from peripheral blood mononuclear cells, taken in the first trimester of pregnancy. The receptors shown here come from a female donor in good health, enrolled as a control in a pregnancy study. Both conserved end residues are part of each CDR3. D genes are given only for firm matches. A clone size is listed for some rows: how often the clone was seen (once, few, many), or a class if it is expanded.

V	size	D	J	CDR3	DNA
TRBV6-4	NA	NA	TRBJ2-2	CASSEAQAGELFF	TGTGCCAGCAGTGAGGCGCAGGCCGGGGAGCTGTTTTTT
TRBV7-3	NA	NA	TRBJ2-1	CASSLTRTGPGNSYNEQFF	TGTGCCAGCAGCTTAACTCGTACAGGGCCTGGGAACTCCTACAATGAGCAGTTCTTC
TRBV19	NA	TRBD2	TRBJ2-5	CASSRGLAGEETQYF	TGTGCCAGTAGTAGGGGACTAGCGGGGGAAGAGACCCAGTACTTC
TRBV4-3	NA	NA	TRBJ1-1	CASSFERELNTEAFF	TGCGCCAGCAGCTTCGAACGGGAGTTGAACACTGAAGCTTTCTTT
TRBV25-1	NA	NA	TRBJ1-2	CASRNSQGRGGYTF	TGTGCCAGCAGGAACTCACAGGGTCGGGGCGGCTACACCTTC
TRBV6-6	NA	TRBD1	TRBJ2-3	CASSFPGQGARDTQYF	TGTGCCAGCAGTTTCCCGGGACAGGGGGCAAGGGATACGCAGTATTTT
TRBV5-6	NA	TRBD1	TRBJ1-2	CASSGFLWDRDGYTF	TGTGCCAGCAGCGGTTTTTTATGGGACAGGGACGGCTACACCTTC
TRBV7-2	NA	NA	TRBJ1-5	CASSSQGPDQPQHF	TGTGCCAGCAGCTCACAGGGTCCCGATCAGCCCCAGCATTTT
TRBV4-2	NA	TRBD1	TRBJ1-5	CASSPSQLGQGGQPQHF	TGTGCCAGCAGCCCATCCCAGTTGGGACAGGGAGGGCAGCCCCAGCATTTT
TRBV16	NA	NA	TRBJ2-7	CASSQSFNRGGEQYF	TGTGCCAGCAGCCAATCCTTTAATAGGGGGGGCGAGCAGTACTTC
TRBV19	NA	TRBD1	TRBJ2-5	CASSLQGAWETQYF	TGTGCCAGTAGCCTGCAGGGGGCTTGGGAGACCCAGTACTTC
TRBV4-1	NA	NA	TRBJ2-7	CASSQVYIEEQYF	TGCGCCAGCAGCCAAGTATATATAGAAGAGCAGTACTTC
TRBV2	NA	NA	TRBJ1-4	CASSPRGTNEKLFF	TGTGCCAGCAGCCCCCGGGGTACTAATGAAAAACTGTTTTTT
TRBV11-3	NA	NA	TRBJ2-2	CASSLGHSNTGELFF	TGTGCCAGCAGCTTAGGACACTCGAACACCGGGGAGCTGTTTTTT
TRBV5-6	NA	NA	TRBJ2-7	CASSLQGPYEQYF	TGTGCCAGCAGCTTGCAGGGGCCCTACGAGCAGTACTTC
TRBV5-6	NA	NA	TRBJ2-5	CASSPAGVRETQYF	TGTGCCAGCAGCCCGGCCGGAGTCCGGGAGACCCAGTACTTC
TRBV7-6	NA	TRBD1	TRBJ2-7	CASSLGGDRGTYEQYF	TGTGCCAGCAGCTTAGGCGGGGACAGGGGGACCTACGAGCAGTACTTC
TRBV5-1	NA	TRBD1	TRBJ1-5	CASSPGGADQPQHF	TGCGCCAGCAGCCCAGGGGGCGCAGACCAGCCCCAGCATTTT
TRBV6-5	NA	NA	TRBJ2-7	CASSSDSTPTPYEQYF	TGTGCCAGCAGTTCCGACAGTACCCCCACCCCCTACGAGCAGTACTTC
TRBV5-6	once	NA	TRBJ1-4	CASSLPTKNEKLFF	TGTGCCAGCAGCTTGCCGACTAAGAATGAAAAACTGTTTTTT
TRBV30	NA	NA	TRBJ1-2	CAWSAGAGGYGYTF	TGTGCCTGGAGTGCCGGGGCCGGGGGCTATGGCTACACCTTC
TRBV19	few	TRBD1	TRBJ1-1	CASSSPGQIYLNTEAFF	TGTGCCAGTAGCTCTCCGGGACAGATCTACTTGAACACTGAAGCTTTCTTT
TRBV29-1	NA	TRBD1	TRBJ1-1	CSVSTGTNTEAFF	TGCAGCGTCTCGACAGGGACAAACACTGAAGCTTTCTTT